The source of this T cell receptor beta chain is a study of CD8+ T cells in alopecia areata. The treatment was: oral pan-JAK inhibitor, 5-10 mg twice daily. Alopecia areata patients provided lesional scalp punch biopsies and peripheral blood. The CDR3 contains 12 residues. The V end lost 5 bases, the J end lost 3 bases, and 7 bases lay between the germline ends. Germline V gives CDR1 SGHAT, CDR2 FQNNGV. Following extraction, RNA underwent reverse transcription to cDNA, which served as the sequencing template. Clones were sequenced by immunoSEQ multiplex PCR, and TCRdb holds only the in-frame ones, with some missing. The top ten clones hold around 12% of a sample with 170,000 or so clones, about 60% of them seen once.

Sequenced material: CD8+ T cells sorted from blood, taken at week 24, from a patient treated with tofacitinib. The origin of this receptor is a human donor with alopecia areata. This chain joins TRBV11-2 and TRBJ1-2, with D unclear. The CDR3 sequence: CASSQSDYGYTF. The CDR3 nucleotides are TGTGCCAGCAGCCAGTCTGACTATGGCTACACCTTC.